Listed here are 11 T cell receptor beta chains from one sample, sequenced in a study of OX40 agonist ivuxolimab in advanced cancers. The data were produced by immunoSEQ multiplex PCR, yet TCRdb's version contains in-frame clones alone and is incomplete. The sample has 55,000 to 80,000 clones; 75% to 90% are singletons. This specimen was CD4+ or CD8+ T cells sorted from blood, taken in a trial of the OX40 agonist ivuxolimab. The receptors were gathered from an adult with an advanced solid tumor such as melanoma, head and neck, liver or kidney cancer.

This clone was seen just once. The chain employs TRBV6-6 and TRBJ2-7; no definite D call. Germline assignment: CDR1 MNHNY and CDR2 SVGAGI (reference sequence). The CDR3 has 13 amino acids. Deletions cut 6 bases from V and 2 bases from J, with 11 bases between. In nucleotides, the CDR3 is TGTGCCAGCAGGCCGGGCCAAACCTACGAGCAGTACTTC. Residues: CASRPGQTYEQYF.

The chain carries TRBV5-1 and TRBJ2-7, with D possibly TRBD2 on 7 matching bases. This CDR3 has 15 residues. Germline lookup yields CDR1 SGHRS and CDR2 YFSETQ. The V gene lost 0 bases and the J gene lost 4 bases, with 14 bases spanning the gap. This CDR3 reads CASSLEGGVSYEQYF. The CDR3 DNA follows: TGCGCCAGCAGCTTGGAAGGGGGGGTATCTTACGAGCAGTACTTC.

The chain joins TRBV25-1 to TRBJ1-2; TRBD1 agrees at 7 bases. J was trimmed by 7 bases and V by 4 bases; bases with no gene match: 9. Germline V lookup: CDR1 MGHDK, CDR2 SYGVNS. CDR3 length: 14 residues. The CDR3 here is CASSGNTGAGGYTF. The CDR3 bases are TGTGCCAGCAGTGGAAATACAGGGGCGGGTGGCTACACCTTC.

This clone turned up a few times. The chain combines TRBV28 with TRBJ1-1, with D possibly TRBD1 on 6 matching bases. V shed 8 bases and J shed 4 bases, with 17 bases lying between them. This CDR3 region has 14 residues. Germline CDR1 and CDR2: MDHEN and SYDVKM. The CDR3 spells CASLWGRGSTEAFF. The DNA of the CDR3 is TGTGCCAGCCTTTGGGGGCGGGGGTCCACTGAAGCTTTCTTT.

The chain uses TRBV7-3 and TRBJ2-1, with 8 bases that match TRBD2. Unmatched junction bases numbered 14, after V lost 5 bases and J lost 8 bases. The CDR3 is 16 amino acids. CDR1 and CDR2 from the germline V gene are SGHTA and FQGTGA. CDR3 protein: CASSPTSGGPDDEQFF. As DNA, the CDR3 is TGTGCCAGCAGCCCGACCTCGGGGGGGCCGGACGATGAGCAGTTCTTC.

This clone was seen a few times. The chain combines TRBV30 with TRBJ1-5, with no clear D. Germline V CDR1 and CDR2: GTSNPN, SVGIG (reference sequence). CDR3 length equals 13 residues. V lost 2 bases, J lost 4 bases, and 9 bases lay in between. The CDR3: CAWSKVGNQPQHF. The CDR3 DNA sequence: TGTGCCTGGAGTAAGGTAGGGAATCAGCCCCAGCATTTT.

The chain links TRBV19 to TRBJ2-3; D is possibly TRBD2 (7 bases). Looked up from germline, CDR1 is LNHDA and CDR2 is SQIVND (reference sequence). V was clipped by 3 bases and J by 5 bases, with 21 bases between them. CDR3 length: 17 amino acids. As DNA, the CDR3 is TGTGCCAGTAGTATGCCCCGCGGGGGCGAAGGGGGAGATACGCAGTATTTT. This sequence encodes CASSMPRGGEGGDTQYF.

This rearrangement joins TRBV18 to TRBJ1-2, with a possible D match to TRBD1 (5 bases). The germline V gene encodes CDR1 KGHSH and CDR2 LQKENI. V was cut by 3 bases and J by 8 bases, with 13 bases left in between. The CDR3 loop spans 13 amino acids. The CDR3, as DNA: TGTGCCAGCTCACCTCGGACGACAGAAGGCTACACCTTC. This sequence encodes CASSPRTTEGYTF.

V and J are TRBV6-5 and TRBJ2-7; 8 bases align to TRBD2. V was clipped by 9 bases and J by 3 bases; unmatched bases: 7. The germline CDR1 and CDR2 sequences are MNHEY and SVGAGI. The CDR3 runs 13 residues. CDR3 sequence reads: CASSGALLYEQYF. The CDR3 region has the DNA TGTGCCAGTAGCGGGGCGCTTCTCTACGAGCAGTACTTC.

Only one count was recorded for this clone. The chain links TRBV19 to TRBJ1-5; 9 bases agree with TRBD1. CDR3 length: 17 amino acids. The junction had 12 bases not matched to a gene; V was cut back by 4 bases and J by 5 bases. Germline V gives CDR1 LNHDA, CDR2 SQIVND (reference sequence). CDR3 bases: TGTGCCAGTAGTAGAGGGGACAGGGTTAATAGGCATCAGCCCCAGCATTTT. It specifies CASSRGDRVNRHQPQHF.

The chain joins TRBV18 to TRBJ2-7, with D possibly matching TRBD2 (6 bases). CDR3 length equals 12 residues. Per germline, CDR1 KGHSH and CDR2 LQKENI. V was pared by 4 bases and J by 7 bases, with 11 bases between. The CDR3 region has the DNA TGTGCCAGCTCACAGCTCGCGGGGGAGCAGTACTTC. Its translation: CASSQLAGEQYF.